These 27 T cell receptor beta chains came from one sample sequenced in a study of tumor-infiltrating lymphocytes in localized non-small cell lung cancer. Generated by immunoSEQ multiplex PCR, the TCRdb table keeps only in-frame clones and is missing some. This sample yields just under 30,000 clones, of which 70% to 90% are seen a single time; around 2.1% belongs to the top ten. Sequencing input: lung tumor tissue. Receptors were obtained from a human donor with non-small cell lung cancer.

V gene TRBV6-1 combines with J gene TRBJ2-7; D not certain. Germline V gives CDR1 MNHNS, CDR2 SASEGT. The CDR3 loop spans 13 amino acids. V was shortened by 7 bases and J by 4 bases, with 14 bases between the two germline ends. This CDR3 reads CASTFSAMYEQYF. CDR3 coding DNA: TGTGCCAGCACCTTTTCAGCGATGTACGAGCAGTACTTC.

In DNA, the CDR3 is TGTGCCAGCAGCCGTACAGCATCACCCCTCCACTTT. This codes for CASSRTASPLHF. The chain is built from TRBV7-9 and TRBJ1-6; no clear D gene. V was pared by 5 bases and J by 10 bases, with 9 bases between. The germline V gene has CDR1 SEHNR and CDR2 FQNEAQ (reference sequence). This CDR3 region has 12 residues. Looking up the rest from reference TRBV7-9 and TRBJ1-6 gives the full variable domain: DTGVSQNPRHKITKRGQNVTFRCDPISEHNRLYWYRQTLGQGPEFLTYFQNEAQLEKSRLLSDRFSAERPKGSFSTLEIQRTEQGDSAMYLCASSRTASPLHFGNGTRLTVT.

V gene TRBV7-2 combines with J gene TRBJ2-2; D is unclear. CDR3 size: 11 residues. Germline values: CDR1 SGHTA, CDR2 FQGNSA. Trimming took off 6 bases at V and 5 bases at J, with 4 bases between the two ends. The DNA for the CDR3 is TGTGCCAGCAGGCTAACCGGGGAGCTGTTTTTT. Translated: CASRLTGELFF.

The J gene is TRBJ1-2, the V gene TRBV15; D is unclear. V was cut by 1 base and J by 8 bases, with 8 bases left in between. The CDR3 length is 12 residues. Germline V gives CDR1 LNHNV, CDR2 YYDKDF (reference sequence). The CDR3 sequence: CATSRATGGYTF. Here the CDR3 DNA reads TGTGCCACCAGCAGAGCTACGGGGGGCTACACCTTC.

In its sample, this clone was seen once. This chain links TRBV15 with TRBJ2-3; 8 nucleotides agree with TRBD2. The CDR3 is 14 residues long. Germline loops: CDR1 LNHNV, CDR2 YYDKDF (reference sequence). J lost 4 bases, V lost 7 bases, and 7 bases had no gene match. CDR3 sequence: CATTPLSGADTQYF. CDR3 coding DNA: TGTGCCACCACCCCCCTTAGCGGGGCAGATACGCAGTATTTT.

CDR3 DNA: TGTGCCAGCAGGACAGTGTACATTCCCCAGCATTTT. This encodes CASRTVYIPQHF. The chain links TRBV21-1 to TRBJ1-5; the DNA was not compared with TRBD1, the D call given in the table. TRBV21-1 is deemed a pseudogene. This CDR3 is 12 amino acids long.

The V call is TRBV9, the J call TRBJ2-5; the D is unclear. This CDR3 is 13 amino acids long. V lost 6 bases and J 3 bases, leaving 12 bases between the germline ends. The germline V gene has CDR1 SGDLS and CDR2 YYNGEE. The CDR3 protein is CASTGPEKETQYF. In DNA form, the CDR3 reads TGTGCCAGCACCGGACCCGAGAAAGAGACCCAGTACTTC.

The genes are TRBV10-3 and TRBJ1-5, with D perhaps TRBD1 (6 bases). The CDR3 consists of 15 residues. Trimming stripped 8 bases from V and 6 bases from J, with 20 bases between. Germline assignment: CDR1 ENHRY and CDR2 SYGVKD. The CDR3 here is CAIQGQSGVGQPQHF. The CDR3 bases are TGTGCCATCCAGGGGCAATCTGGGGTCGGTCAGCCCCAGCATTTT.

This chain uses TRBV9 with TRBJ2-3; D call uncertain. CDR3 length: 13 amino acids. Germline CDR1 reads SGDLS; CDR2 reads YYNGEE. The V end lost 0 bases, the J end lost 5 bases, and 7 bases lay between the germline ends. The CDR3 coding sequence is TGTGCCAGCAGCGTAGTCATTGGAGATACGCAGTATTTT. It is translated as CASSVVIGDTQYF.

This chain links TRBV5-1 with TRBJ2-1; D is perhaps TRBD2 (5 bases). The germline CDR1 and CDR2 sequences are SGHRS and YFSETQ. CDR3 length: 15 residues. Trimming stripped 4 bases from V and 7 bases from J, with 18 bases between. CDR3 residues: CASSGRDSSLNEQFF. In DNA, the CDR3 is TGCGCCAGCAGCGGGAGAGACTCCTCTCTAAATGAGCAGTTCTTC.

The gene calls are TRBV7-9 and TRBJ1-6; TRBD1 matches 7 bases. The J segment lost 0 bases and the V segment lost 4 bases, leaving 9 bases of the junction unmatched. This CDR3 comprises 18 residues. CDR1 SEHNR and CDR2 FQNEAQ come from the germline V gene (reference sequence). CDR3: CASSSLSGTDSYNSPLHF. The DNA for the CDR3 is TGTGCCAGCAGCTCCTTATCCGGGACAGACTCCTATAATTCACCCCTCCACTTT.

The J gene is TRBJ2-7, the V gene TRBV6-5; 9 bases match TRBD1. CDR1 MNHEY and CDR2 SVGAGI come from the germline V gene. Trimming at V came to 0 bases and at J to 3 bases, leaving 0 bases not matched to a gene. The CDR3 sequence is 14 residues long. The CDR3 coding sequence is TGTGCCAGCAGTTACTCGACAGGGGGCTACGAGCAGTACTTC. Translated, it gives CASSYSTGGYEQYF.

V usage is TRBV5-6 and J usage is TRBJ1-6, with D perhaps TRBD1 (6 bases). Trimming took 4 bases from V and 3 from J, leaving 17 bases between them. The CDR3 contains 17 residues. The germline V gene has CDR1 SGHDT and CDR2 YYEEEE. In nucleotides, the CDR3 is TGTGCCAGCAGCCCCCCTCCCGGGACAAGCTATAATTCACCCCTCCACTTT. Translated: CASSPPPGTSYNSPLHF.

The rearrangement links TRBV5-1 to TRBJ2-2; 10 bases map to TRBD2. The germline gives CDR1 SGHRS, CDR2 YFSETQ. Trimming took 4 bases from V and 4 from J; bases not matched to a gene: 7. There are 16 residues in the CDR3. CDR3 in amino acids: CASSPERGGRTGELFF. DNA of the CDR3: TGCGCCAGCAGCCCGGAGCGGGGGGGTCGCACCGGGGAGCTGTTTTTT. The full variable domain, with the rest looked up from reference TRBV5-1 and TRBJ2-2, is KAGVTQTPRYLIKTRGQQVTLSCSPISGHRSVSWYQQTPGQGLQFLFEYFSETQRNKGNFPGRFSGRQFSNSRSEMNVSTLELGDSALYLCASSPERGGRTGELFFGEGSRLTVL.

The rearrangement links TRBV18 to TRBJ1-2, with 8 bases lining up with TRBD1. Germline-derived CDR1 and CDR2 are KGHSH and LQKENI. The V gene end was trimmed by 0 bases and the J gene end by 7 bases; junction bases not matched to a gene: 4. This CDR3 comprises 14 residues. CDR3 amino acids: CASSPPTGGGGYTF. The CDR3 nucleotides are TGTGCCAGCTCACCACCCACAGGGGGTGGTGGCTACACCTTC.

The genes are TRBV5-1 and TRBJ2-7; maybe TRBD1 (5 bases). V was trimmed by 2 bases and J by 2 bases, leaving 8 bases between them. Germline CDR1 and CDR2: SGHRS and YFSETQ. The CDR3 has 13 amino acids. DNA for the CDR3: TGCGCCAGCAGCTTAGGGGATACCTACGAGCAGTACTTC. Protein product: CASSLGDTYEQYF.

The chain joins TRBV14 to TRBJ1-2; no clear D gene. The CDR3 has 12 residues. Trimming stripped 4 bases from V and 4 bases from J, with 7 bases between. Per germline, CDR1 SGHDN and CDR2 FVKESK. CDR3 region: CASSPLGYGYTF. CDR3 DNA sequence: TGTGCCAGCAGCCCCCTGGGCTATGGCTACACCTTC.

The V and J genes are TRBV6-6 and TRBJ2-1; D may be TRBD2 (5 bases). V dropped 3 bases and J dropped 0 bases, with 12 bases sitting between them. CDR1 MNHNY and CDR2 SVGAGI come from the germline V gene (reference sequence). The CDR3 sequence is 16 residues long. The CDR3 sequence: CASSYSTDSSYNEQFF. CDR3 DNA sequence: TGTGCCAGCAGTTATTCGACGGACTCCTCCTACAATGAGCAGTTCTTC.

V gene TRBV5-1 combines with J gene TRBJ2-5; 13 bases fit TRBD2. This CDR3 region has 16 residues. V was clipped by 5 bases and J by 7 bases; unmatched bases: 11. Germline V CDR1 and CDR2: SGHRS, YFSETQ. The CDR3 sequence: CASRPTSGGAPRTQYF. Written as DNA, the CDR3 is TGCGCCAGCAGACCTACTAGCGGGGGGGCCCCTAGGACCCAGTACTTC.

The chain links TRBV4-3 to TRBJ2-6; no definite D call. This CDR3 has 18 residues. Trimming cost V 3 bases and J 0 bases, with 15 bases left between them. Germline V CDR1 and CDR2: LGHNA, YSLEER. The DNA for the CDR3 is TGCGCCAGCAGCCAGGTCGGTAGATGGACCTCTGGGGCCAACGTCCTGACTTTC. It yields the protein CASSQVGRWTSGANVLTF.

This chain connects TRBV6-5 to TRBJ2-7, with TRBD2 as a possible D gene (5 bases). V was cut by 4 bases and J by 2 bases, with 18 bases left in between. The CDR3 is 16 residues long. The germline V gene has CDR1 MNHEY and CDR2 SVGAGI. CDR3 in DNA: TGTGCCAGCAGTTGCCCGGACCGGGAACCTACCTACGAGCAGTACTTC. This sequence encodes CASSCPDREPTYEQYF.

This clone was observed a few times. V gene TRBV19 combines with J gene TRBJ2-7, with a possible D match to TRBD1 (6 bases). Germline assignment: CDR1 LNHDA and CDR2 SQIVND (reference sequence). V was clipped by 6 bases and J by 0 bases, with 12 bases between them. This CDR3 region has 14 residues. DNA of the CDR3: TGTGCCAGTAGACTGGGGGCGGGCTCCTACGAGCAGTACTTC. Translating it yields CASRLGAGSYEQYF. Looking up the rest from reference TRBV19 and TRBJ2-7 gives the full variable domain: DGGITQSPKYLFRKEGQNVTLSCEQNLNHDAMYWYRQDPGQGLRLIYYSQIVNDFQKGDIAEGYSVSREKKESFPLTVTSAQKNPTAFYLCASRLGAGSYEQYFGPGTRLTVT.

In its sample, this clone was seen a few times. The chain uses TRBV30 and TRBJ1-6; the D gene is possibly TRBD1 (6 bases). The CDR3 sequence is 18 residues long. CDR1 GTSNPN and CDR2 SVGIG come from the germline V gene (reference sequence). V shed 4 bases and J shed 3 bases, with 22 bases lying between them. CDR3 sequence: CAWTAGGAYTVYNSPLHF. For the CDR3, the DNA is TGTGCCTGGACCGCCGGGGGCGCTTATACCGTCTATAATTCACCCCTCCACTTT.

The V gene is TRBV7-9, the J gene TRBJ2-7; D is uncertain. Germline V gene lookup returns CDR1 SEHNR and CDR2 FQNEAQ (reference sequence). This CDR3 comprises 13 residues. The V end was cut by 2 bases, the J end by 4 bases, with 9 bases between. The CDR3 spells CASSLPGPYEQYF. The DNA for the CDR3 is TGTGCCAGCAGCTTACCCGGACCATACGAGCAGTACTTC. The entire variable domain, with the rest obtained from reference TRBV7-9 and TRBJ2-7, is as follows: DTGVSQNPRHKITKRGQNVTFRCDPISEHNRLYWYRQTLGQGPEFLTYFQNEAQLEKSRLLSDRFSAERPKGSFSTLEIQRTEQGDSAMYLCASSLPGPYEQYFGPGTRLTVT.

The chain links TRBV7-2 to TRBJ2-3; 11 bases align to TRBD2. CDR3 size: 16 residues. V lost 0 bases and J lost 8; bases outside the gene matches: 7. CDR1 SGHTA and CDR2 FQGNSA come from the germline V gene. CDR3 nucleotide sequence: TGTGCCAGCAGCTTAGCTCTAGCGGGGGGCACGGGTACGCAGTATTTT. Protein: CASSLALAGGTGTQYF. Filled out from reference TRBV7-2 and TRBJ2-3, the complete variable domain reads GAGVSQSPSNKVTEKGKDVELRCDPISGHTALYWYRQSLGQGLEFLIYFQGNSAPDKSGLPSDRFSAERTGGSVSTLTIQRTQQEDSAVYLCASSLALAGGTGTQYFGPGTRLTVL.

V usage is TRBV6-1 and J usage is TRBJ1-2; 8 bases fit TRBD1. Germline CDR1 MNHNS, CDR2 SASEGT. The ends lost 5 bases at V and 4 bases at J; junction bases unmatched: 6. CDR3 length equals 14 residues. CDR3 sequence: CASSLTGVIYGYTF. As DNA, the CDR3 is TGTGCCAGCAGTCTGACAGGGGTTATCTATGGCTACACCTTC.

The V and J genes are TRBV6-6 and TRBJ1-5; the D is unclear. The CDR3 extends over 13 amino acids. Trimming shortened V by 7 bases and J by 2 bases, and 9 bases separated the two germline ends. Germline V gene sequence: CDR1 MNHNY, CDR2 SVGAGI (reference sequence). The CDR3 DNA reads TGTGCCAGCATGAGTGGGGGCAATCAGCCCCAGCATTTT. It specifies CASMSGGNQPQHF.